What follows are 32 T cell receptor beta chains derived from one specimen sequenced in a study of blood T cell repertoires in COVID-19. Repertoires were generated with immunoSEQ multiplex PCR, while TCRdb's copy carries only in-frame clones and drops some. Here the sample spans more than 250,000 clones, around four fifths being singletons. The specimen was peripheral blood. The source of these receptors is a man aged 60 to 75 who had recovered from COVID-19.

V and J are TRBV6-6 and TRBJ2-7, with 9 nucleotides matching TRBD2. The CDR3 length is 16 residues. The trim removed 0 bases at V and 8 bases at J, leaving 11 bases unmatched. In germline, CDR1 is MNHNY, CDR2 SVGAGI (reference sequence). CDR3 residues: CASSYSSGTSPFKQYF. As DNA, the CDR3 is TGTGCCAGCAGTTACTCATCCGGGACTAGCCCTTTCAAGCAGTACTTC.

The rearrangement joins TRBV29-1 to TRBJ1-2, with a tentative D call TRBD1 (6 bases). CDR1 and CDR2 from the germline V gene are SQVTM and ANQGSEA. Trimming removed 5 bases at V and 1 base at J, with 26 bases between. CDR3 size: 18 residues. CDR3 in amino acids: CSVSAGAVGFRINYGYTF. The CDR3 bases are TGCAGCGTTAGTGCAGGGGCGGTCGGCTTTCGGATTAACTATGGCTACACCTTC. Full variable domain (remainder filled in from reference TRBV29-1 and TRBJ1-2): SAVISQKPSRDICQRGTSLTIQCQVDSQVTMMFWYRQQPGQSLTLIATANQGSEATYESGFVIDKFPISRPNLTFSTLTVSNMSPEDSSIYLCSVSAGAVGFRINYGYTFGSGTRLTVV.

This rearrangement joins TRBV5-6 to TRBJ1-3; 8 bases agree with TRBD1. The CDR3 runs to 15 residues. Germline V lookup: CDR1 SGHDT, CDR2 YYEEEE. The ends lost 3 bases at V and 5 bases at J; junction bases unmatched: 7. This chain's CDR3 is CASSSDRGRRNTIYF. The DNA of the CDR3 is TGTGCCAGCAGCTCTGACAGGGGTCGGAGAAACACCATATATTTT.

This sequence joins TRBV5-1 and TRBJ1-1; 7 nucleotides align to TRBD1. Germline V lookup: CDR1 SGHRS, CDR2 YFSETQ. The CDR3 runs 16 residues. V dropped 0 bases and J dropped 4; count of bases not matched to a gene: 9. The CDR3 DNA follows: TGCGCCAGCAGCTTGGCCGGGTTAGGGGGCAGCACTGAAGCTTTCTTT. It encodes CASSLAGLGGSTEAFF.

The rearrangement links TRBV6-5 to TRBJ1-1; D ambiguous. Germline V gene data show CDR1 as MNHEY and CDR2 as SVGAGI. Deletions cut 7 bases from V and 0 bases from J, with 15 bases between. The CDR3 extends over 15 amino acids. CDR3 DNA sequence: TGTGCCAGCAATAGGTACAGCAATCTGAACACTGAAGCTTTCTTT. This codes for CASNRYSNLNTEAFF.

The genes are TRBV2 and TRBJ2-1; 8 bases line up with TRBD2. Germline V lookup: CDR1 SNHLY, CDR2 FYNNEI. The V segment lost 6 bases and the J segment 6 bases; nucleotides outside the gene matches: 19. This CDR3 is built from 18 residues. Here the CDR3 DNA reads TGTGCCAGCAGGAGACCCAACCTTGGGGCTAGCGGGCGCAATGAGCAGTTCTTC. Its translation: CASRRPNLGASGRNEQFF.

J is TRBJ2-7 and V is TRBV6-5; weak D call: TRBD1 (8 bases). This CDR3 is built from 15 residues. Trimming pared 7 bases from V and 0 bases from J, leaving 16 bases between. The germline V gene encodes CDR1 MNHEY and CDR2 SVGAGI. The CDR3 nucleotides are TGTGCCAGCATGGAGGGAGGGACAGGCTCCTACGAGCAGTACTTC. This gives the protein CASMEGGTGSYEQYF.

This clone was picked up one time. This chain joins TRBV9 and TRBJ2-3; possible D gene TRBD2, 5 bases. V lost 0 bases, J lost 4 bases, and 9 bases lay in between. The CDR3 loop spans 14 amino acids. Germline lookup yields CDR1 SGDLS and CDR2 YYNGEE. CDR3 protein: CASSVGLAADTQYF. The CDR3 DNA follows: TGTGCCAGCAGCGTAGGGCTAGCAGCAGATACGCAGTATTTT.

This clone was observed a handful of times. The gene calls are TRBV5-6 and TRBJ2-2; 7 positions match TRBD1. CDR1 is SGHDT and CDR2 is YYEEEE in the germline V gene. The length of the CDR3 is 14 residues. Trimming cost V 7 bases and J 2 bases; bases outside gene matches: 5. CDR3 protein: CASRQGLNTGELFF. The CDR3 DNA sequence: TGTGCCAGCCGACAGGGCCTTAACACCGGGGAGCTGTTTTTT.

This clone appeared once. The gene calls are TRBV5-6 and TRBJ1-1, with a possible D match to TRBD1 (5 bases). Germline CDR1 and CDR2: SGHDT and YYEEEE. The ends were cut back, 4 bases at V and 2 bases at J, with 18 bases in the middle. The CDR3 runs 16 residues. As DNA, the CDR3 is TGTGCCAGCAGCAACCAACCAGGGAGGAGTAACACTGAAGCTTTCTTT. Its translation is CASSNQPGRSNTEAFF. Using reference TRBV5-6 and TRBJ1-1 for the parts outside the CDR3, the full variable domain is DAGVTQSPTHLIKTRGQQVTLRCSPKSGHDTVSWYQQALGQGPQFIFQYYEEEERQRGNFPDRFSGHQFPNYSSELNVNALLLGDSALYLCASSNQPGRSNTEAFFGQGTRLTVV.

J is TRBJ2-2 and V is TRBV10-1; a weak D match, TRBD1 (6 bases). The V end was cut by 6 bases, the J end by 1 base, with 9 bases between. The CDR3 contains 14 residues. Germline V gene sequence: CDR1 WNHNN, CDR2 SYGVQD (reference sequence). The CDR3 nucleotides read TGCGCCAGCAGATTGACAGGGAACACCGGGGAGCTGTTTTTT. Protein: CASRLTGNTGELFF.

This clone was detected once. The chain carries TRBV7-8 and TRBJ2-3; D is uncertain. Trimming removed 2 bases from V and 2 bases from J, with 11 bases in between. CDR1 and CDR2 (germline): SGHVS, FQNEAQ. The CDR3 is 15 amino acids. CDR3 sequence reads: CASSLSGGNTDTQYF. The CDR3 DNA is TGTGCCAGCAGCTTAAGTGGCGGCAACACAGATACGCAGTATTTT.

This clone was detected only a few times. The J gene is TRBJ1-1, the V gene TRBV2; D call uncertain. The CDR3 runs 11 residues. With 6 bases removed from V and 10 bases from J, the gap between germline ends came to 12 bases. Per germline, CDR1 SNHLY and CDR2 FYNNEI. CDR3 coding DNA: TGTGCCAGCAGAGGAGGTCCGGTAGCTTTCTTT. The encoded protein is CASRGGPVAFF.

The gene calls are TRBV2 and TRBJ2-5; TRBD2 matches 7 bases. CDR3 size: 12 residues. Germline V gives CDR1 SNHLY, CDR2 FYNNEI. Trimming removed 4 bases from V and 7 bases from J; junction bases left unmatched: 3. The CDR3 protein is CASSGGGWTQYF. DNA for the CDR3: TGTGCCAGCAGTGGGGGGGGTTGGACCCAGTACTTC.

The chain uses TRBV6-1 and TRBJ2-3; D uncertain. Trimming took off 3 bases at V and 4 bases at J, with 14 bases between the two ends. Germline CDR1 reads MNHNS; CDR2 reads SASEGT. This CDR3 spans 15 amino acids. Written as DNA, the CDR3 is TGTGCCAGCAGTGATTGGAGCTTGGCGGCAGATACGCAGTATTTT. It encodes CASSDWSLAADTQYF.

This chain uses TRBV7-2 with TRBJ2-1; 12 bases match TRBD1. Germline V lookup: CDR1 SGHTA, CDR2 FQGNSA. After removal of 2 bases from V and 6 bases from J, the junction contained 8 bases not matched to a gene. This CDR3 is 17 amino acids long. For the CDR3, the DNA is TGTGCCAGCAGCTTACCCGGGACAGGGGGCCCGGGCAATGAGCAGTTCTTC. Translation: CASSLPGTGGPGNEQFF. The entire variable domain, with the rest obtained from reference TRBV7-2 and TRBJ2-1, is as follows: GAGVSQSPSNKVTEKGKDVELRCDPISGHTALYWYRQSLGQGLEFLIYFQGNSAPDKSGLPSDRFSAERTGGSVSTLTIQRTQQEDSAVYLCASSLPGTGGPGNEQFFGPGTRLTVL.

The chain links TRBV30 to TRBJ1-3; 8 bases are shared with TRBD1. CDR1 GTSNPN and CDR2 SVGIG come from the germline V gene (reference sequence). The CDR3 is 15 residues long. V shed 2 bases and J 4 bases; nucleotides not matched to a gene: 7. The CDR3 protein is CAWSSGQGGGNTIYF. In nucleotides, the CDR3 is TGTGCCTGGAGTTCCGGACAGGGAGGCGGAAACACCATATATTTT.

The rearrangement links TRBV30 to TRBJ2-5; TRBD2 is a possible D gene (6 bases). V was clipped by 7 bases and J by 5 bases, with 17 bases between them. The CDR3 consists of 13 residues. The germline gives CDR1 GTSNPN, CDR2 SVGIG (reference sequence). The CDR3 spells CALRPPGRETQYF. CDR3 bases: TGTGCCTTACGCCCCCCGGGGAGGGAGACCCAGTACTTC. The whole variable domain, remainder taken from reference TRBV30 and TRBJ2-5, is SQTIHQWPATLVQPVGSPLSLECTVEGTSNPNLYWYRQAAGRGLQLLFYSVGIGQISSEVPQNLSASRPQDRQFILSSKKLLLSDSGFYLCALRPPGRETQYFGPGTRLLVL.

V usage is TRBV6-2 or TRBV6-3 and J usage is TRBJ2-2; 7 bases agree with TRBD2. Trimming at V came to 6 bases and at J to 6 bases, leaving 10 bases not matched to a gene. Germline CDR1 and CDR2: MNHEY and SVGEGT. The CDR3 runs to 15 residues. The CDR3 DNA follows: TGTGCCAGCAGCCCTTTCGGGGAGGGCCCCGGGGAGCTGTTTTTT. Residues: CASSPFGEGPGELFF.

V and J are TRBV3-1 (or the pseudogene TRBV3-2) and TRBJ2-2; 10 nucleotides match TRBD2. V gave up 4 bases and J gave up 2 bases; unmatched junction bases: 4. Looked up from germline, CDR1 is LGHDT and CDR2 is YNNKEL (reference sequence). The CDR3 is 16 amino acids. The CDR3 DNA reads TGTGCCAGCAGCCTAAAGCGGGGGGGCAACACCGGGGAGCTGTTTTTT. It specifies CASSLKRGGNTGELFF.

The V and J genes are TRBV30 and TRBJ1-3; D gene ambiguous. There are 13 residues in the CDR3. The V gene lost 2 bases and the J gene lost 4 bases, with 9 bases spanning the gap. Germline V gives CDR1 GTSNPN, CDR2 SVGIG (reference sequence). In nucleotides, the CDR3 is TGTGCCTGGAGTACGAGAGTCGGAAACACCATATATTTT. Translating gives CAWSTRVGNTIYF.

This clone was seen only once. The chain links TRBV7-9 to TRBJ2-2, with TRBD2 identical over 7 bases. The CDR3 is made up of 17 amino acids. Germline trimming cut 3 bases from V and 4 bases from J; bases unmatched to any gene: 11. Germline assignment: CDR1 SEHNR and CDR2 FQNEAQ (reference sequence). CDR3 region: CASSFRLAFSFTGELFF. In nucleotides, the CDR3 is TGTGCCAGCAGCTTCCGACTAGCCTTTTCTTTCACCGGGGAGCTGTTTTTT.

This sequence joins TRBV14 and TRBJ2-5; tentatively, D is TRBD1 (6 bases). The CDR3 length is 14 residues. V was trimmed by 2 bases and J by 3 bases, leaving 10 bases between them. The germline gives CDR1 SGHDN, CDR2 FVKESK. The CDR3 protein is CASSQTTGKETQYF. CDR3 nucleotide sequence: TGTGCCAGCAGCCAAACCACAGGGAAAGAGACCCAGTACTTC.

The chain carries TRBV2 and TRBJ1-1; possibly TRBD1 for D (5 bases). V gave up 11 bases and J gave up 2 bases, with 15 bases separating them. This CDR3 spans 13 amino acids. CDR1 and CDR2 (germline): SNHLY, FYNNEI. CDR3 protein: CASGGTRNTEAFF. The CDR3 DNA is TGTGCCTCCGGGGGGACTCGAAACACTGAAGCTTTCTTT. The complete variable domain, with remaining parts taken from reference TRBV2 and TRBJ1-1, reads EPEVTQTPSHQVTQMGQEVILRCVPISNHLYFYWYRQILGQKVEFLVSFYNNEISEKSEIFDDQFSVERPDGSNFTLKIRSTKLEDSAMYFCASGGTRNTEAFFGQGTRLTVV.

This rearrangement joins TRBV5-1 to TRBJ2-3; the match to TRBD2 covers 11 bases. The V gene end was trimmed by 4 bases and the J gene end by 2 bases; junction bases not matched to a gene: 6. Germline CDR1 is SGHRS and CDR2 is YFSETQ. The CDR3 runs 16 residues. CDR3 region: CASSKGLAAATDTQYF. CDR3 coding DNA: TGCGCCAGCAGCAAGGGACTAGCGGCAGCCACAGATACGCAGTATTTT.

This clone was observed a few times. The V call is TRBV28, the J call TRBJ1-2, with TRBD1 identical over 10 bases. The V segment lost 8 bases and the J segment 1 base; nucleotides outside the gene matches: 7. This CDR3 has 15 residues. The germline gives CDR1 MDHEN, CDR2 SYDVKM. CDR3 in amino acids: CASRPGTGVNYGYTF. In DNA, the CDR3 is TGTGCCAGCCGACCGGGGACAGGGGTTAACTATGGCTACACCTTC.

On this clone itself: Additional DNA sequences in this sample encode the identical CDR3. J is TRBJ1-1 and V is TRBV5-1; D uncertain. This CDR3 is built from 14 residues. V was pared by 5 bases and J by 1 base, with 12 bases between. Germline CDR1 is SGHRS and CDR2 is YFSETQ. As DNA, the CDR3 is TGCGCCAGCAGGCACCCGGGAGAGAACACTGAAGCTTTCTTT. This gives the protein CASRHPGENTEAFF.

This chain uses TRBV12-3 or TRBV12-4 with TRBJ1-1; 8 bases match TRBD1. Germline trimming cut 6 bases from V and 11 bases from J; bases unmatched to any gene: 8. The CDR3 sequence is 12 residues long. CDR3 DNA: TGTGCCAGCAGCAGACAGGGGTCGGTTGCTTTCTTT. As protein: CASSRQGSVAFF.

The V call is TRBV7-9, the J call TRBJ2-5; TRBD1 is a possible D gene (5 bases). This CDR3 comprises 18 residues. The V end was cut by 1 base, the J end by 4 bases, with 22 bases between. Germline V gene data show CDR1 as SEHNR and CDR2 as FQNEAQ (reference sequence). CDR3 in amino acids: CASSLGGYRGSRGETQYF. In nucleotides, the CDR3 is TGTGCCAGCAGCTTAGGGGGATACCGAGGTAGTAGGGGAGAGACCCAGTACTTC. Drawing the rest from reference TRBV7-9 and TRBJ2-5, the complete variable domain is DTGVSQNPRHKITKRGQNVTFRCDPISEHNRLYWYRQTLGQGPEFLTYFQNEAQLEKSRLLSDRFSAERPKGSFSTLEIQRTEQGDSAMYLCASSLGGYRGSRGETQYFGPGTRLLVL.

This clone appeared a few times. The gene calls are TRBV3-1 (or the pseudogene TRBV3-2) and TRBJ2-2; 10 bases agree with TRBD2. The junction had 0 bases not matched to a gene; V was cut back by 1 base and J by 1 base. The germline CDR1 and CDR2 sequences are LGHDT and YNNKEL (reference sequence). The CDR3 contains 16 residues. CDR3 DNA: TGTGCCAGCAGCCAAGGACTAGCGGGGAACACCGGGGAGCTGTTTTTT. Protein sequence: CASSQGLAGNTGELFF.

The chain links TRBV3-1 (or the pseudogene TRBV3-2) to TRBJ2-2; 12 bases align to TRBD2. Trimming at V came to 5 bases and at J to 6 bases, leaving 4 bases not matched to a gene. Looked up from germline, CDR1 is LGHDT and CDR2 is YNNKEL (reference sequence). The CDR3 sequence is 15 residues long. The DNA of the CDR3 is TGTGCCAGCAGCGAGACTAGCGGGAGACCCGGGGAGCTGTTTTTT. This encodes CASSETSGRPGELFF.

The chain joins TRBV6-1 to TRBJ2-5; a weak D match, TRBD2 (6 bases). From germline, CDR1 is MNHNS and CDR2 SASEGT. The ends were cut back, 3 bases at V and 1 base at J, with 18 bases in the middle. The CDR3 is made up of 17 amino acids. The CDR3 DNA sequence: TGTGCCAGCAGTGATCAAGGCGGGATTCAGGGCCAAGAGACCCAGTACTTC. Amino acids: CASSDQGGIQGQETQYF.